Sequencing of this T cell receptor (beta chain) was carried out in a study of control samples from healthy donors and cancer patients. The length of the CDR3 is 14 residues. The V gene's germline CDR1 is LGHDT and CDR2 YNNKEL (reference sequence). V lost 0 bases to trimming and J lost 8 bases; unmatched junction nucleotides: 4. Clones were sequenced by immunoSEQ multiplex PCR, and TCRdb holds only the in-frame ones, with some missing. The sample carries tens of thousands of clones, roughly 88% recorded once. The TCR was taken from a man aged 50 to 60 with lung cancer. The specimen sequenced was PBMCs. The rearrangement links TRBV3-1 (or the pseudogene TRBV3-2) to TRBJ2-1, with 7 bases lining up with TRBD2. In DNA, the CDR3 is TGTGCCAGCAGCCAAGATGCTAGCGGCGATGAGCAGTTCTTC. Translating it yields CASSQDASGDEQFF.